Given below is one TCR beta chain in context. The target antigen is unknown. With 2 bases removed from V and 7 bases from J, the gap between germline ends came to 9 bases. The CDR3 loop spans 13 amino acids. CDR1 is MGHRA and CDR2 is YSYEKL in the germline V gene. For each subset, genomic DNA was distributed in equal portions over several immunoSEQ plates. The authors loaded about 200 ng DNA, 27,000 or so T cell genomes, into sorted-subset replicate PCRs. Libraries were prepared by immunoSEQ multiplex PCR; TCRdb keeps only in-frame clonotypes and omits some of them. Among more than 400,000 clones, roughly 95% were seen once, and the ten largest hold about 0.06%. The entry originates in a study of shared clonotypes between healthy human individuals. Study-level findings and limits: Generation probabilities were higher for clonotypes shared across all four sorted-subset donors than for unshared ones.

The source is a woman in her 30s in good health. The V gene is TRBV4-1, the J gene TRBJ2-1; D not certain. The sequencing sample was made of naive CD4+ T cells sorted from blood. This sample's subset: CD45RA+ positively selected. This chain's CDR3 is CASSQPRRNEQFF. For the CDR3, the DNA is TGCGCCAGCAGCCAACCGAGAAGGAATGAGCAGTTCTTC.